This T cell receptor beta chain was sequenced in a study of shared clonotypes between healthy human individuals. Comment on this clone: The antigen remains unidentified. One junction end disagrees with the germline gene, perhaps due to a read error.

General observations from the study: Donors were few, which limited the genetic and exposure-history diversity represented.

Here immunoSEQ multiplex PCR was the method, and the copy in TCRdb shows in-frame clones only, minus some. The repertoire consists of a few million clones, with about 94% occurring once and the leading ten covering around 0.13%. The CDR3 is made up of 13 amino acids. In germline, CDR1 is SGHDT, CDR2 YYEEEE. Sequenced sample: naive CD4+ T cells sorted from blood. Subset specified: CD45RA+ positively selected. The sequence derives from a young man in good health. The V call is TRBV5-6, the J call TRBJ2-5; 7 nucleotides match TRBD2. The CDR3 here is CASSLDPGEGNDF. In DNA form, the CDR3 reads TGTGCCAGCAGCTTGGATCCCGGGGAGGGTAACGACTTC.